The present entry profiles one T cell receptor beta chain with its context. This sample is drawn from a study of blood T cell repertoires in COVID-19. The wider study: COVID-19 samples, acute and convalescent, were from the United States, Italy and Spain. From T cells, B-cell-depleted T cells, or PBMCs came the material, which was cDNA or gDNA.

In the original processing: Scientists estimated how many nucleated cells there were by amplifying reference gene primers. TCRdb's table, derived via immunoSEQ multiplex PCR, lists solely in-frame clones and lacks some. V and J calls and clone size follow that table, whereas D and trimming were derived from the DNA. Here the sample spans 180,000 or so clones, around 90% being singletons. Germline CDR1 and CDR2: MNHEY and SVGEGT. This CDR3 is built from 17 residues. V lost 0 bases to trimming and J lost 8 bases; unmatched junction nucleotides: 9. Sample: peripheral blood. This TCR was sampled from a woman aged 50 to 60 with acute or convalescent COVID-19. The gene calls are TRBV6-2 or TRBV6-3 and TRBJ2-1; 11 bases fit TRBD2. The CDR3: CASSYSLLAGAIDEQFF. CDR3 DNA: TGTGCCAGCAGTTACTCGCTACTAGCGGGAGCGATAGATGAGCAGTTCTTC.